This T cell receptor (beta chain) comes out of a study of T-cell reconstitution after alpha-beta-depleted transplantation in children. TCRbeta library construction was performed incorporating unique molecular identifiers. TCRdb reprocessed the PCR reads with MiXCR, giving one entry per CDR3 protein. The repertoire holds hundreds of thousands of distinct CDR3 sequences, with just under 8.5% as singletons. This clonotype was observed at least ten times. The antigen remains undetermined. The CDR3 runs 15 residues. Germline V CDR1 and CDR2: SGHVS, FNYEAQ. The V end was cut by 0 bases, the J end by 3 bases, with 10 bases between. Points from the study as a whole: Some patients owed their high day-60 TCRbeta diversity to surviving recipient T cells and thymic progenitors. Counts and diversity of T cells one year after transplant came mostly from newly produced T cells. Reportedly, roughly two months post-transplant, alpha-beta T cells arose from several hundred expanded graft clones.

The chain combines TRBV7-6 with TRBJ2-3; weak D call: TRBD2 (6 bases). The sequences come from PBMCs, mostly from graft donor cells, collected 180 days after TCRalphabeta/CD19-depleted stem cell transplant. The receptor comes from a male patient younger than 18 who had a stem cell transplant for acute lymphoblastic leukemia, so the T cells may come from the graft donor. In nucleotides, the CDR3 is TGTGCCAGCAGCTTAGCGCCCAGCGGGACAGATACGCAGTATTTT. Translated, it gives CASSLAPSGTDTQYF.